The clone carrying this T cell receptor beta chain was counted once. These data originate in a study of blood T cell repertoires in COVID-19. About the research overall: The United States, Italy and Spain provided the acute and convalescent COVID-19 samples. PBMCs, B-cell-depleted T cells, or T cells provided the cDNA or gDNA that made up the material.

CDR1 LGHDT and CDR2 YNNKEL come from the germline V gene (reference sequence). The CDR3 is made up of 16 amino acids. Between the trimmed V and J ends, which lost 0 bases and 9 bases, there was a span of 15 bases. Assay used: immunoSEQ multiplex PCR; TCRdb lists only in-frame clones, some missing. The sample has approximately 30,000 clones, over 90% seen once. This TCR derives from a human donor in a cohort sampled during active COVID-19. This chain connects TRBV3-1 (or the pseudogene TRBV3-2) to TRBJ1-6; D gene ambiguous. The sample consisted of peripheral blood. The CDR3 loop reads CASSQDLHRWSSPLHF. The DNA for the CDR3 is TGTGCCAGCAGCCAAGATTTGCATCGTTGGAGTTCACCCCTCCACTTT.